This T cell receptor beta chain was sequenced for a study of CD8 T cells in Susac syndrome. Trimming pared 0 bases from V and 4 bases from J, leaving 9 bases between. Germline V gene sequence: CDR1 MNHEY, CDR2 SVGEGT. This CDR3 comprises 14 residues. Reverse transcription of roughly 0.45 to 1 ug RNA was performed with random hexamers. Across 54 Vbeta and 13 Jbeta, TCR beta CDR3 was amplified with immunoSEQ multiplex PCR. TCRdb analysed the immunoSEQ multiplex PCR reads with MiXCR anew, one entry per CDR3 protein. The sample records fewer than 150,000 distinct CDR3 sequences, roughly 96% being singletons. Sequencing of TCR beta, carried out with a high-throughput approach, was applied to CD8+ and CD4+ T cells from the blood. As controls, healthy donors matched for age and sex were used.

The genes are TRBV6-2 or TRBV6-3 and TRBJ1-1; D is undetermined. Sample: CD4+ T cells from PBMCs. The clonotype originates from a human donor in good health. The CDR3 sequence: CASSYSSGFTEAFF. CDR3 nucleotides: TGTGCCAGCAGTTACTCGTCAGGTTTCACTGAAGCTTTCTTT.